This T cell receptor beta chain emerged from a study of CD8 T cells in Susac syndrome. Purification of the CD8+ and CD4+ T cells relied on negative isolation, and TEMRA cells underwent FACS enrichment. The length of the CDR3 is 14 residues. The V gene's germline CDR1 is SEHNR and CDR2 FQNEAQ (reference sequence). Trimming took off 1 base at V and 11 bases at J, with 15 bases between the two ends. About 0.5 to 1 ug RNA was reverse transcribed with random hexamers. TCR beta CDR3 was amplified by immunoSEQ multiplex PCR. This amplification extended across 54 Vbeta and 13 Jbeta segments. TCRdb fed the immunoSEQ multiplex PCR reads into MiXCR, producing one record per CDR3 protein. The repertoire includes 240,000 or so distinct CDR3 sequences, 95% to 97% of them detected once, and under 0.12% sits in the top ten.

The sequenced sample was CD4+ T cells from PBMCs. The sequence was obtained from a human donor with Susac syndrome. V gene TRBV7-9 combines with J gene TRBJ1-5, with D possibly TRBD1 on 5 matching bases. The CDR3 DNA reads as TGTGCCAGCAGCTTAGGGCAGGGCATATCGGCCCAGCATTTT. This encodes CASSLGQGISAQHF.